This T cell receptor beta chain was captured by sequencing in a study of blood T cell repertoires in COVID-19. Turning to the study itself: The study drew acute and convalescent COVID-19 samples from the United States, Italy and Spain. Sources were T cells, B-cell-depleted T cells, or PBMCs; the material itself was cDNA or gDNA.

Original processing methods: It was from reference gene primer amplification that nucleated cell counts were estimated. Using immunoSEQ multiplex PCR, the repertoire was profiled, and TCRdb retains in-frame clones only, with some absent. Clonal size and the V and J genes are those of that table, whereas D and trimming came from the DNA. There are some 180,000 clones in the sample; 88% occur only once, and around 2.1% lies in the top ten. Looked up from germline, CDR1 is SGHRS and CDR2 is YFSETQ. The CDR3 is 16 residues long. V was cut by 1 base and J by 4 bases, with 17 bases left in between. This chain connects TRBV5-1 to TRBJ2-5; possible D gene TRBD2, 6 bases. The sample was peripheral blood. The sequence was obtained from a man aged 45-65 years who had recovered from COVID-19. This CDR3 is CASSLLQGGLVETQYF. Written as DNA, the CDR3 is TGCGCCAGCAGCTTGCTGCAGGGAGGTTTAGTAGAGACCCAGTACTTC.